These 2 T cell receptor beta chains were all obtained from the same sample, sequenced in a study of CD8+CD57+ T cells in acquired aplastic anemia. Investigators profiled TCR beta VDJ and CDR3 from genomic DNA template. TCRdb analysed the reads with MiXCR anew, one entry per CDR3 protein. Of 400,000 to 600,000 distinct CDR3 sequences listed, around 32% are singletons. CD8+CD57+ cell expansion had been shown by flow cytometry in patients chosen for sequencing. The sequenced sample was sorted CD4+, CD8+, or CD8+CD57+ T cells (not recorded which) from PBMCs. All receptors derive from a human donor with aplastic anemia.

The chain couples TRBV20-1 to TRBJ1-3; perhaps TRBD1 as D (5 bases). Per the germline V gene, CDR1 is DFQATT and CDR2 is SNEGSKA (reference sequence). CDR3 size: 13 residues. The V end was cut by 5 bases, the J end by 1 base, with 9 bases between. The CDR3 is CSARDVSGNTIYF. The DNA of the CDR3 is TGCAGTGCTCGGGACGTTTCTGGAAACACCATATATTTT.

This clonotype was observed a few times. V is TRBV11-1 and J is TRBJ2-1; 9 nucleotides align to TRBD2. CDR1 and CDR2 from the germline V gene are SGHAT and FQDESV (reference sequence). The CDR3 consists of 15 residues. V was clipped by 3 bases and J by 7 bases; unmatched bases: 7. This CDR3 reads CASSFGSGRANEQFF. For the CDR3, the DNA is TGTGCCAGCAGCTTTGGTAGCGGGAGAGCTAATGAGCAGTTCTTC.